These 6 T cell receptor beta chains share one sample of origin, sequenced in a study of OX40 agonist ivuxolimab in advanced cancers. Assay: immunoSEQ multiplex PCR; the TCRdb copy retains only in-frame clones and omits some. The sample has around 32,000 clones, 89% seen once. The sequenced sample was CD4+ or CD8+ T cells sorted from blood, obtained in a trial of the OX40 agonist ivuxolimab. The receptors here all came from an adult with an advanced solid tumor such as melanoma, head and neck, liver or kidney cancer.

The genes are TRBV13 and TRBJ2-7; TRBD1 matches 11 bases. Trimming removed 5 bases from V and 7 bases from J; junction bases left unmatched: 13. Germline CDR1 reads PRHDT; CDR2 reads FYEKMQ (reference sequence). The CDR3 spans 16 residues. CDR3 loop: CASSGTGQGARGEQYF. The DNA for the CDR3 is TGTGCCAGCAGCGGAACAGGACAGGGGGCGAGGGGAGAGCAGTACTTC.

The chain links TRBV28 to TRBJ2-1; D call uncertain. The CDR3 spans 11 residues. The germline V gene has CDR1 MDHEN and CDR2 SYDVKM. The ends were cut back, 7 bases at V and 4 bases at J, with 5 bases in the middle. For the CDR3, the DNA is TGTGCCAGCACCCTTTACAATGAGCAGTTCTTC. This codes for CASTLYNEQFF.

In its sample, this clone was seen once. The CDR3 DNA sequence: TGTGCCAGCAGCGGGGGACTGTCCGGGGAGCTGTTTTTT. Amino acid sequence: CASSGGLSGELFF. The genes are TRBV2 and TRBJ2-2; D is perhaps TRBD2 (6 bases). V shed 6 bases and J shed 6 bases, with 11 bases lying between them. Per the germline V gene, CDR1 is SNHLY and CDR2 is FYNNEI. The CDR3 spans 13 residues.

This sequence joins TRBV28 and TRBJ1-3; D gene unclear. V was cut by 5 bases and J by 8 bases, with 16 bases left in between. This CDR3 region has 14 residues. CDR1 is MDHEN, CDR2 SYDVKM, per germline. In DNA, the CDR3 is TGTGCCAGCAGTCTGCGGACTTTTGGTGACACCATATATTTT. Translated, it gives CASSLRTFGDTIYF.

CDR3 in DNA: TGCGCCAGCAGTCGAGTCTCGGCCGGGACAGGGGGTCTCCAAGAGACCCAGTACTTC. Translation: CASSRVSAGTGGLQETQYF. V and J are TRBV10-2 and TRBJ2-5; TRBD1 aligns across 11 bases. Unmatched junction bases numbered 15, after V lost 5 bases and J lost 1 base. This CDR3 has 19 amino acids. Germline CDR1 WSHSY, CDR2 SAAADI.

The J gene is TRBJ1-2, the V gene TRBV30; 8 nucleotides match TRBD1. The CDR3 totals 15 residues. Germline V gives CDR1 GTSNPN, CDR2 SVGIG (reference sequence). Trimming at V came to 3 bases and at J to 6 bases, leaving 12 bases not matched to a gene. CDR3 sequence reads: CAWRDREGVEHGYTF. CDR3 nucleotides: TGTGCCTGGAGGGACAGGGAAGGGGTGGAGCATGGCTACACCTTC.